This entry concerns a single T cell receptor beta chain. Its target is unknown. CDR3 and TCR beta VDJ profiling relied on a genomic DNA template. TCRdb re-analysed the reads in MiXCR, keeping a single row per CDR3 protein. This sample carries about 180,000 distinct CDR3 sequences, roughly 65% of them seen once, and the ten largest clones take about 39%. These data originate in a study of CD8+CD57+ T cells in acquired aplastic anemia. Whole-study context: Isolated CD4+ and CD8+ cells, once sorted, yielded DNA averaging roughly 3.2 ug.

Study conclusions and caveats: Researchers report that fewer than 35 CD8+ CDR3 sequences appeared in both patients and controls.

All sequencing subjects had displayed CD8+CD57+ cell expansion on flow cytometry. Each of the patients presented with severe acquired aplastic anemia. Blood was sampled before the patients had received any therapy. Trimming shortened V by 7 bases and J by 6 bases, and 13 bases separated the two germline ends. Per the germline V gene, CDR1 is LNHNV and CDR2 is YYDKDF (reference sequence). The length of the CDR3 is 13 residues. The chain has TRBV15 and TRBJ1-5; D gene uncertain. The receptor was isolated from a human donor with aplastic anemia. The specimen sequenced was sorted CD4+, CD8+, or CD8+CD57+ T cells (not recorded which) from PBMCs. The DNA of the CDR3 is TGTGCCACCACTCATGGGTTCTCTCAGCCCCAGCATTTT. The encoded protein is CATTHGFSQPQHF.